The sequence of this TCR beta chain was determined in a study of blood T cell repertoires in COVID-19. Across the whole study: Material from acute and convalescent COVID-19 was sourced from the United States, Italy and Spain.

There are 11 residues in the CDR3. Germline CDR1 and CDR2: MNHEY and SVGAGI. Trimming removed 2 bases from V and 8 bases from J, with 6 bases in between. Repertoires were generated with immunoSEQ multiplex PCR, while TCRdb's copy carries only in-frame clones and drops some. The sample carries 250,000 to 300,000 clones, roughly 86% recorded once. This chain connects TRBV6-5 to TRBJ1-1, with D uncertain. Sequencing input: peripheral blood. The sequence derives from a man aged 18-30 years with active or convalescent COVID-19. The CDR3 DNA is TGTGCCAGCAGTTACCAGACAGAAGCTTTCTTT. This gives the protein CASSYQTEAFF.